This T cell receptor (beta chain) was retrieved from a study of early T cells in non-severe SARS-CoV-2 infection. At the level of the study: Sequencing was performed on bulk RNA from unsorted whole blood, leaving chains unpaired. Study-level results: Clonotype matching in VDJdb favored anti-spike CD8 responses and did not capture private and CD4 specificities.

V dropped 3 bases and J dropped 6 bases, with 12 bases sitting between them. CDR3 length equals 14 residues. Germline loops: CDR1 LNHDA, CDR2 SQIVND (reference sequence). Unique molecular identifiers (one per individual cDNA molecule) were attached. MiXCR, run by TCRdb on the 5' RACE reads, gives a single entry per CDR3 protein. This table holds tens of thousands of distinct CDR3 sequences, about an eighth found once. This clonotype was picked up many times. Its specificity is unknown. Sequenced: whole blood. The chain carries TRBV19 and TRBJ1-5; D unresolved. This TCR was recovered from an adult who was a healthcare worker with PCR-confirmed SARS-CoV-2 infection or an uninfected control (not recorded which). The CDR3 protein is CASSINPVSQPQHF. DNA of the CDR3: TGTGCCAGTAGTATTAATCCGGTCAGTCAGCCCCAGCATTTT.